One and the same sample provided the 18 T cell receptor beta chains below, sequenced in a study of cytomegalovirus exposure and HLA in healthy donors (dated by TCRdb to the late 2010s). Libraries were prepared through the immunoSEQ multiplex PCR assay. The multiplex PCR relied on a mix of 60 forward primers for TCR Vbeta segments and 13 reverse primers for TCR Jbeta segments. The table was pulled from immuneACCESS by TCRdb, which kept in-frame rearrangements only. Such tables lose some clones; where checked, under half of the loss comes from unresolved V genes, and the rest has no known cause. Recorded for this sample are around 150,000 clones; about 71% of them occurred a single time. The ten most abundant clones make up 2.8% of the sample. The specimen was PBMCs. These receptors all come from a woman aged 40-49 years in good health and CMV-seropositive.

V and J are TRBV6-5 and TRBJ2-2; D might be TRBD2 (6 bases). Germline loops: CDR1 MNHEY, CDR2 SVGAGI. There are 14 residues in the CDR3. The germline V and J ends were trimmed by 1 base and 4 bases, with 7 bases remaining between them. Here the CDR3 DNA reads TGTGCCAGCAGTTACTTAGCGGCCACCGGGGAGCTGTTTTTT. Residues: CASSYLAATGELFF.

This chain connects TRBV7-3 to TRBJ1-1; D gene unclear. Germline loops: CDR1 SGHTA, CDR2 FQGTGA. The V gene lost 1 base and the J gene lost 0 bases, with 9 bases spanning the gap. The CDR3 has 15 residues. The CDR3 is CASSLSTAVNTEAFF. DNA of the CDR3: TGTGCCAGCAGCTTAAGTACGGCGGTGAACACTGAAGCTTTCTTT.

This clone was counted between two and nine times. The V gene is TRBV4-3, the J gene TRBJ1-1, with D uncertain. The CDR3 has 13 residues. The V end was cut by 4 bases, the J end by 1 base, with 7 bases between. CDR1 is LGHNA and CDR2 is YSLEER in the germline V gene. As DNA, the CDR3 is TGCGCCAGCAGCCTGTCGGGGAACACTGAAGCTTTCTTT. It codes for CASSLSGNTEAFF.

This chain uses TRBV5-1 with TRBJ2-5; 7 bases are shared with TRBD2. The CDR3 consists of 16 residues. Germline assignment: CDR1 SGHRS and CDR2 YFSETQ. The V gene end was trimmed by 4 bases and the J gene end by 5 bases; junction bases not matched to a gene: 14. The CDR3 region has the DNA TGCGCCAGCAGCCCCACCGCGGCGGGAGTAGGGGAGACCCAGTACTTC. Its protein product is CASSPTAAGVGETQYF.

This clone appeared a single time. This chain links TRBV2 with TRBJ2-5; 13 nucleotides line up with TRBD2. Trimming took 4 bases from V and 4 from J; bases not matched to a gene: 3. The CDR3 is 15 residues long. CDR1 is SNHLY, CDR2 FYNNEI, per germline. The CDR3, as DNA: TGTGCCAGCAGTGTTTGGACTAGCGGGGGAGAGACCCAGTACTTC. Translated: CASSVWTSGGETQYF.

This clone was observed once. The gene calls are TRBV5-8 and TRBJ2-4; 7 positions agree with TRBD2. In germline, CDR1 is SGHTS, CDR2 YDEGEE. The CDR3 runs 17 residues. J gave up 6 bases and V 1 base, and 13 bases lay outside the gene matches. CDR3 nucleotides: TGTGCCAGCAGCTTGTTTTCGGGGGGTACTACCCCAAACATTCAGTACTTC. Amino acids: CASSLFSGGTTPNIQYF.

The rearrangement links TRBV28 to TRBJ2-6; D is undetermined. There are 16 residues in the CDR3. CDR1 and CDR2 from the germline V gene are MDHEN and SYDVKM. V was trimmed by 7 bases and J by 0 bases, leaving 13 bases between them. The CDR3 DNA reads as TGTGCCAGCACCACGCGGCGGTCCTCTGGGGCCAACGTCCTGACTTTC. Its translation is CASTTRRSSGANVLTF.

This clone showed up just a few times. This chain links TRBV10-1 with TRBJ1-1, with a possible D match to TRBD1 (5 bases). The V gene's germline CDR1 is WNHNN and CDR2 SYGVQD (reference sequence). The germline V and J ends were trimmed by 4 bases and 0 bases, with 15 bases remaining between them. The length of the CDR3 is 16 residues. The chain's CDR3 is CASSGGQGGVNTEAFF. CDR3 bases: TGCGCCAGCAGTGGAGGACAAGGCGGGGTGAACACTGAAGCTTTCTTT.

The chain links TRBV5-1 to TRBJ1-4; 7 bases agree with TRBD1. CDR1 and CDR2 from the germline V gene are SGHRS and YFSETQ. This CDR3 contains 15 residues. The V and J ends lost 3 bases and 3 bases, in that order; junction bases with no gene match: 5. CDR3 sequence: CASSSDRAANEKLFF. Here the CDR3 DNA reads TGCGCCAGCAGCTCCGACAGGGCAGCTAATGAAAAACTGTTTTTT. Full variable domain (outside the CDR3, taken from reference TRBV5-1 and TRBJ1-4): KAGVTQTPRYLIKTRGQQVTLSCSPISGHRSVSWYQQTPGQGLQFLFEYFSETQRNKGNFPGRFSGRQFSNSRSEMNVSTLELGDSALYLCASSSDRAANEKLFFGSGTQLSVL.

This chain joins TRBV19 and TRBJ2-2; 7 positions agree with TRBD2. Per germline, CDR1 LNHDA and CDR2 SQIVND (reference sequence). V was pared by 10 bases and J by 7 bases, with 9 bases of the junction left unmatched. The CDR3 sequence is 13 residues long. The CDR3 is CATGGRGSGELFF. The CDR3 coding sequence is TGTGCCACCGGGGGGAGGGGAAGCGGGGAGCTGTTTTTT.

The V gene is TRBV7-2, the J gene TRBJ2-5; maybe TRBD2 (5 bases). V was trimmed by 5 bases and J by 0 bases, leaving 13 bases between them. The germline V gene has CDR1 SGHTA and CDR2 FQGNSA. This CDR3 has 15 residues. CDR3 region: CASSTPDWYQETQYF. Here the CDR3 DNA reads TGTGCCAGCAGCACGCCGGACTGGTACCAAGAGACCCAGTACTTC.

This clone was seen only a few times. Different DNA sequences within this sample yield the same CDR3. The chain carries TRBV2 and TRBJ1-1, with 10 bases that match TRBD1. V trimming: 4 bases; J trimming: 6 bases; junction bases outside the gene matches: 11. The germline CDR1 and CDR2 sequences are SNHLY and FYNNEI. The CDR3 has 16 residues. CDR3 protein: CASSGETRDRGAEAFF. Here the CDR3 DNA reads TGTGCCAGCAGTGGGGAAACGCGGGACAGGGGAGCTGAAGCTTTCTTT.

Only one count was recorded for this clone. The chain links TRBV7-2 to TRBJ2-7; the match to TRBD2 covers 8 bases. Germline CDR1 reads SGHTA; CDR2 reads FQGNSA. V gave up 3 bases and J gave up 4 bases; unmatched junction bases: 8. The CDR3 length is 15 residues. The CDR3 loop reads CASSLLGLAPYEQYF. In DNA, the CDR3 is TGTGCCAGCAGCTTGTTAGGACTAGCCCCGTACGAGCAGTACTTC.

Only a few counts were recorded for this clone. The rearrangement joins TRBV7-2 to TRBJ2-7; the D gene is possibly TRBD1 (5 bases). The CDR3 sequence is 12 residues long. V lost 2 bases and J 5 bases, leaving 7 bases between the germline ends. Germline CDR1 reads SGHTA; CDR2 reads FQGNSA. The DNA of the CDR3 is TGTGCCAGCAGCTTACAGGGCCACGAGCAGTACTTC. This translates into CASSLQGHEQYF.

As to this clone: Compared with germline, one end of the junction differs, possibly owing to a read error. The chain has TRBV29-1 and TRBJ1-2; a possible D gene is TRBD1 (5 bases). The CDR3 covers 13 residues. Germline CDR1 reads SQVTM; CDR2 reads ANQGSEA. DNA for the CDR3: TGCAGCGGTGGAGGGTTAGGGACCTATGGCTACCCCTTC. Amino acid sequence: CSGGGLGTYGYPF. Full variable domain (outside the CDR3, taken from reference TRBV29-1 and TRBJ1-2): SAVISQKPSRDICQRGTSLTIQCQVDSQVTMMFWYRQQPGQSLTLIATANQGSEATYESGFVIDKFPISRPNLTFSTLTVSNMSPEDSSIYLCSGGGLGTYGYPFGSGTRLTVV.

The CDR3 protein is CASSPGEQGRGYTF. The CDR3 coding sequence is TGTGCCAGCTCACCTGGGGAACAGGGACGGGGCTACACCTTC. The chain links TRBV18 to TRBJ1-2, with D maybe TRBD1 (6 bases). Germline V gene sequence: CDR1 KGHSH, CDR2 LQKENI. CDR3 length: 14 residues. The V and J ends lost 3 bases and 8 bases respectively, with 16 bases between them. Full variable domain (outside the CDR3, taken from reference TRBV18 and TRBJ1-2): NAGVMQNPRHLVRRRGQEARLRCSPMKGHSHVYWYRQLPEEGLKFMVYLQKENIIDESGMPKERFSAEFPKEGPSILRIQQVVRGDSAAYFCASSPGEQGRGYTFGSGTRLTVV.

The CDR3 DNA reads TGTGCCAGCAGCAAAGCCAGGGGGAACCCTTCCTACGAGCAGTACTTC. Its translation: CASSKARGNPSYEQYF. The chain links TRBV21-1 to TRBJ2-7; the table names TRBD1, a call not compared with the DNA. TRBV21-1 is reported as a pseudogene. This CDR3 comprises 16 residues.

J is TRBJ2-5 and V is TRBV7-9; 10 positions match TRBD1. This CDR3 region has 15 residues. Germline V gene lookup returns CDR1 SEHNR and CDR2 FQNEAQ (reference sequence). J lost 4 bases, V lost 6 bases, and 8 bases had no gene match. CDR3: CASSYRDRGGETQYF. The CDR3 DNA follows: TGTGCCAGCAGTTACCGGGACAGGGGAGGAGAGACCCAGTACTTC.